This is a list of T cell receptor delta chains from one sample in a study of gamma-delta chains in newborns, infants, children. TCRdb re-called clones from the reads via CATT. The sample lists 4,500 to 5,000 delta-chain clones; around 5% were seen once. What was sequenced was blood. The receptors come from a child who was a newborn, infant or young child, either healthy, febrile or measles-vaccinated (not recorded which). Each CDR3 is given with its conserved first and last residue. A D gene is named only where the DNA matches it firmly. Where a row states a size, it is once, few, many or the class of an expanded clone; other rows omit it.

clone_size: -
v_call: TRDV2
d_call: TRDD3
j_call: TRDJ1
cdr3_nt: TGTGCCTGTGATCGTACTGGGGGATGGTCCGATAAACTCATCTTT
cdr3_aa: CACDRTGGWSDKLIF

clone_size: few
v_call: TRAV29/DV5
d_call: TRDD3
j_call: TRDJ1
cdr3_nt: TGTGCAGCAAGCTCTCGGAGGTACTGGGGGATAGGGAAACTCATCTTT
cdr3_aa: CAASSRRYWGIGKLIF

clone_size: few
v_call: TRDV2
d_call: TRDD3
j_call: TRDJ1
cdr3_nt: TGTGCCTGTGACACCTTGTTACTGGGGGATACCCCGTACACCGATAAACTCATCTTT
cdr3_aa: CACDTLLLGDTPYTDKLIF

clone_size: -
v_call: TRDV2
d_call: TRDD3
j_call: TRDJ3
cdr3_nt: TGTGCCTGTGACAACCGGGCACTTACTGGGGGATCCTGGGACACCCGACAGATGTTTTTC
cdr3_aa: CACDNRALTGGSWDTRQMFF

clone_size: few
v_call: TRDV1
d_call: TRDD3
j_call: TRDJ1
cdr3_nt: TGTGCTCTTGGGGATGAATATATACCTACTGGGGGATTCGGCACGAGGTGCGATAAACTCATCTTT
cdr3_aa: CALGDEYIPTGGFGTRCDKLIF

clone_size: medium-sized
v_call: TRDV2
d_call: TRDD3
j_call: TRDJ2
cdr3_nt: TGTGCCTGTGACTCTCTACTGGGGGATACGGAGGTTGCAGCACAACTCTTCTTT
cdr3_aa: CACDSLLGDTEVAAQLFF

clone_size: few
v_call: TRAV29/DV5
d_call: TRDD3
j_call: TRDJ1
cdr3_nt: TGTGCAGCAAGCGCCATACTGGGGGCGTACACCGATAAACTCATCTTT
cdr3_aa: CAASAILGAYTDKLIF

clone_size: -
v_call: TRDV2
d_call: TRDD3
j_call: TRDJ3
cdr3_nt: TGTGCCTGTGACACCGCTGGGGGTAACTGGGACACCCGACAGATGTTTTTC
cdr3_aa: CACDTAGGNWDTRQMFF

clone_size: few
v_call: TRAV29/DV5
d_call: -
j_call: TRDJ1
cdr3_nt: TGTGCAGCAAGCGCTATCTTCCTCAAGGGTGGTAAACTCATCTTT
cdr3_aa: CAASAIFLKGGKLIF

clone_size: -
v_call: TRDV2
d_call: TRDD3
j_call: TRDJ3
cdr3_nt: TGTGCCTGTGACACAATGGGGGATAAACGTTCCTGGGACACCCGACAGATGTTTTTC
cdr3_aa: CACDTMGDKRSWDTRQMFF

clone_size: few
v_call: TRDV2
d_call: TRDD3
j_call: TRDJ1
cdr3_nt: TGTGCCTGTGACACACTACTGGGGGATACCGATAAACTCATCTTT
cdr3_aa: CACDTLLGDTDKLIF

clone_size: -
v_call: TRDV2
d_call: TRDD3
j_call: TRDJ1
cdr3_nt: TGTGCCTGTGACTCTCTCTACTGGGGGATACGCGAAACCGATAAACTCATCTTT
cdr3_aa: CACDSLYWGIRETDKLIF

clone_size: few
v_call: TRDV1
d_call: TRDD3
j_call: TRDJ1
cdr3_nt: TGTGCTCTTGGGGAACCCCTTTCCGGATTAGTGGGGGATACGCCAAAACTCATCTTT
cdr3_aa: CALGEPLSGLVGDTPKLIF

clone_size: few
v_call: TRDV2
d_call: TRDD3
j_call: TRDJ1
cdr3_nt: TGTGCCTGTGACCCACTACTGGGGGATACGCGGAACACCGATAAACTCATCTTT
cdr3_aa: CACDPLLGDTRNTDKLIF

clone_size: -
v_call: TRDV1
d_call: -
j_call: TRDJ1
cdr3_nt: TGTGCTCTTGGGGAACTTTTGGGCTTTGCCCTGGGGAAGAGCACCGATAAACTCATCTTT
cdr3_aa: CALGELLGFALGKSTDKLIF

clone_size: medium-sized
v_call: TRDV2
d_call: TRDD3
j_call: TRDJ1
cdr3_nt: TGTGCCTGTGACGTACTGGGGGATACGAACACCGATAAACTCATCTTT
cdr3_aa: CACDVLGDTNTDKLIF

clone_size: -
v_call: TRDV2
d_call: TRDD3
j_call: TRDJ3
cdr3_nt: TGTGCCTGTGACACCGTCTTTGCTGGGGGATTGGAGACTTGGGACACCCGACAGATGTTTTTC
cdr3_aa: CACDTVFAGGLETWDTRQMFF

clone_size: -
v_call: TRDV2
d_call: TRDD3
j_call: TRDJ3
cdr3_nt: TGTGCCTGTGACACCGCTGAAGTTGGGGGATACGCCAGCTTGGCCTGGGACACCCGACAGATGTTTTTC
cdr3_aa: CACDTAEVGGYASLAWDTRQMFF

clone_size: few
v_call: TRDV2
d_call: TRDD3
j_call: TRDJ3
cdr3_nt: TGTGCCTGTGACATTACTGGGGGATATAACTCCTGGGACACCCGACAGATGTTTTTC
cdr3_aa: CACDITGGYNSWDTRQMFF

clone_size: medium-sized
v_call: TRDV2
d_call: TRDD3
j_call: TRDJ2
cdr3_nt: TGTGCCTGTGACACCGGGGGATACGCGATAGCTTTGACAGCACAACTCTTCTTT
cdr3_aa: CACDTGGYAIALTAQLFF

clone_size: few
v_call: TRDV1
d_call: TRDD3
j_call: TRDJ1
cdr3_nt: TGTGCTCTTGGGGAAGGTTACGCTACTGGGGGATACACCGATAAACTCATCTTT
cdr3_aa: CALGEGYATGGYTDKLIF

clone_size: few
v_call: TRDV2
d_call: -
j_call: TRDJ3
cdr3_nt: TGTGCCCGTGACACCGCAGCGGGGGGCCTGGACACCCGACAGATGTTTTTC
cdr3_aa: CARDTAAGGLDTRQMFF

clone_size: few
v_call: TRDV1
d_call: TRDD3
j_call: TRDJ1
cdr3_nt: TGTGCTCTTGGGGAACTAGTCGGGAGGGAAACTGGGGGACTGTACACCGATAAACTCATCTTT
cdr3_aa: CALGELVGRETGGLYTDKLIF

clone_size: few
v_call: TRDV1
d_call: TRDD3
j_call: TRDJ1
cdr3_nt: TGTGCTCTTGGGGGCCCCCGTTCTGGGGGGCGGACCGATAAACTCATCTTT
cdr3_aa: CALGGPRSGGRTDKLIF

clone_size: medium-sized
v_call: TRDV2
d_call: TRDD3
j_call: TRDJ3
cdr3_nt: TGTGCCTGTGACGAGGGGATACGGGCTTCCTGGGACACCCGACAGATGTTTTTC
cdr3_aa: CACDEGIRASWDTRQMFF

clone_size: medium-sized
v_call: TRDV2
d_call: TRDD3
j_call: TRDJ3
cdr3_nt: TGTGCCTGTGACATACTGGGGGAGAGCTCCTGGGACACCCGACAGATGTTTTTC
cdr3_aa: CACDILGESSWDTRQMFF

clone_size: -
v_call: TRAV29/DV5
d_call: -
j_call: TRDJ1
cdr3_nt: TGTGCAGCAAGCGCGTGGGGTGGGGGGCCCCCGTACACCGATAAACTCATCTTT
cdr3_aa: CAASAWGGGPPYTDKLIF

clone_size: -
v_call: TRDV2
d_call: -
j_call: TRDJ3
cdr3_nt: TGTGCCTGTGACACCGCTGGGGCGAGCTCCTGGGACACCCGACAGATGTTTTTC
cdr3_aa: CACDTAGASSWDTRQMFF

clone_size: medium-sized
v_call: TRDV2
d_call: TRDD3
j_call: TRDJ3
cdr3_nt: TGTGCCTGTGACACCGCTGGGGATACCTGGGACACCCGACAGATGTTTTTC
cdr3_aa: CACDTAGDTWDTRQMFF

clone_size: medium-sized
v_call: TRDV2
d_call: TRDD3
j_call: TRDJ3
cdr3_nt: TGTGCCTGTGACACCGTGGAACTGGGGGATACGGCCAGCTCCTGGGACACCCGACAGATGTTTTTC
cdr3_aa: CACDTVELGDTASSWDTRQMFF

clone_size: few
v_call: TRDV2
d_call: TRDD3
j_call: TRDJ1
cdr3_nt: TGTGCCTGTGACACCTGGGGGATGGATAAACTCATCTTT
cdr3_aa: CACDTWGMDKLIF

clone_size: few
v_call: TRDV1
d_call: TRDD3
j_call: TRDJ1
cdr3_nt: TGTGCTCTTGGGGAACTTGTCGTTCCTAAAGGTACTGGGGGAACGTACACCGATAAACTCATCTTT
cdr3_aa: CALGELVVPKGTGGTYTDKLIF

clone_size: -
v_call: TRDV2
d_call: -
j_call: TRDJ2
cdr3_nt: TGTGCCTGTGACACCGTCGGGGATTTGGCAGCACAACTCTTCTTT
cdr3_aa: CACDTVGDLAAQLFF

clone_size: medium-sized
v_call: TRDV2
d_call: TRDD3
j_call: TRDJ3
cdr3_nt: TGTGCCTGTGACCGAACTGGGGGATACGCGCGATGGGACACCCGACAGATGTTTTTC
cdr3_aa: CACDRTGGYARWDTRQMFF